This T cell receptor (beta chain) was captured by sequencing in a study of OX40 agonist ivuxolimab in advanced cancers. Overall study: Intravenous ivuxolimab at 0.01 to 10 mg/kg was given to patients every 2 weeks.

The study sampled blood at baseline, cycle 4 day 1, and cycle 7 day 1. V lost 9 bases to trimming and J lost 3 bases, with 17 bases between them. Germline V gene data show CDR1 as LGHNA and CDR2 as YSLEER. CDR3 length equals 15 residues. This clone was seen once. Generated by immunoSEQ multiplex PCR, the TCRdb table keeps only in-frame clones and is missing some. In the table there are tens of thousands of clones, around 86% of which are singletons. This TCR came from an adult with an advanced solid tumor such as melanoma, head and neck, liver or kidney cancer. The chain is built from TRBV4-3 and TRBJ2-2; either TRBD1 or TRBD2 may fit D (5 bases each). Sample: CD4+ or CD8+ T cells sorted from blood, taken in a trial of the OX40 agonist ivuxolimab. The CDR3 loop reads CASKRGLGDTGELFF. For the CDR3, the DNA is TGCGCCAGTAAGAGGGGCCTGGGGGACACCGGGGAGCTGTTTTTT.